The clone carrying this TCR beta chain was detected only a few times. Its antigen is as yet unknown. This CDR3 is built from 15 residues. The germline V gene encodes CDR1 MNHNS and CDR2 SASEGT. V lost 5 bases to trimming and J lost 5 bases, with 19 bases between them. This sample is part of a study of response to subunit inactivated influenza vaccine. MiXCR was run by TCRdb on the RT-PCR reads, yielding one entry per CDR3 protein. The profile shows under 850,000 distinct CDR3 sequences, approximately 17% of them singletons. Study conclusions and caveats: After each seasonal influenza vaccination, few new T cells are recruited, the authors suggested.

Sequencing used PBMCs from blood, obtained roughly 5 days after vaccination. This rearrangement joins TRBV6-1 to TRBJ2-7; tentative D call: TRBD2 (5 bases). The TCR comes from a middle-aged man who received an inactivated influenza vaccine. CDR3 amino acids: CASSPRAALWNEQYF. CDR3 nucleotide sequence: TGTGCCAGCAGTCCGCGAGCGGCCCTCTGGAACGAGCAGTACTTC.